This T cell receptor (beta chain) came from a study of T-cell memory formation after mild COVID-19. Study information: The two donors had largely donor-specific TCR clusters. Study results and caveats: Nothing showed for sure that second-wave clones peaking on day 37 were SARS-CoV-2 specific. Certain responding clones were present in pre-infection memory, suggesting participation of cross-reactive memory.

5'RACE with constant-segment primers yielded barcoded, UMI-tagged TCR alpha and TCR beta cDNA libraries. TCRdb recomputed calls from the 5' RACE reads with MiXCR, one row per CDR3 protein. The sample contains roughly 370,000 distinct CDR3 sequences, 15% to 20% of which appear only once. This clonotype appeared a few times. Its antigen remains unknown. The CDR3 is made up of 16 amino acids. The germline V gene has CDR1 LGHNA and CDR2 YSLEER. The junction had 4 bases not matched to a gene; V was cut back by 0 bases and J by 6 bases. The rearrangement uses TRBV4-3 and TRBJ1-4, with TRBD1 identical over 10 bases. The TCR sequence derives from a man in his late teens or twenties who had mild COVID-19 (a few samples of this study predate the infection). Cell type and time point are not known. The specimen sequenced was PBMCs or a T cell subset sorted from them (not recorded which). As DNA, the CDR3 is TGCGCCAGCAGCCAAGATCGAGACAGGGGGCATGAAAAACTGTTTTTT. Translating gives CASSQDRDRGHEKLFF.